Following are 31 T cell receptor beta chains from one sample sequenced in a study of T-cell memory formation after mild COVID-19. TCRdb passed the 5' RACE reads through MiXCR, listing each CDR3 protein once. The data show 300,000 to 350,000 distinct CDR3 sequences, roughly an eighth seen once. The sequenced sample consisted of PBMCs or a T cell subset sorted from them (not recorded which). All receptors come from a young man who had mild COVID-19 (a few samples of this study predate the infection). Cell type and time point are not known.

This clonotype appeared a few times. The chain employs TRBV20-1 and TRBJ2-1; 9 bases agree with TRBD2. The germline gives CDR1 DFQATT, CDR2 SNEGSKA (reference sequence). This CDR3 is 16 amino acids long. V gave up 6 bases and J gave up 8 bases; unmatched junction bases: 17. The CDR3 spells CSATGVAGARWDEQFF. The CDR3 coding sequence is TGCAGTGCCACTGGGGTAGCGGGGGCCCGGTGGGATGAGCAGTTCTTC.

This clonotype was seen a handful of times. This chain uses TRBV12-3 or TRBV12-4 with TRBJ2-3; 11 bases are shared with TRBD1. The length of the CDR3 is 18 residues. With 5 bases clipped from V and 1 base from J, the junction kept 11 bases outside the gene matches. CDR3 in DNA: TGTGCCAGCAGTCTGTCCCGGGACAGGGGGAGAGGCACAGATACGCAGTATTTT. Translated: CASSLSRDRGRGTDTQYF.

This clonotype has a count of ten or more. The chain has TRBV5-1 and TRBJ2-5; TRBD2 aligns across 14 bases. The CDR3 contains 16 residues. V was pared by 4 bases and J by 1 base, with 3 bases of the junction left unmatched. Germline V gene lookup returns CDR1 SGHRS and CDR2 YFSETQ. The CDR3 region has the DNA TGCGCCAGCAGCCCCGGGACTAGCGGGGGCCAAGAGACCCAGTACTTC. Amino acid sequence: CASSPGTSGGQETQYF.

At least ten counts were recorded for this clonotype. The chain has TRBV5-1 and TRBJ2-5; D is undetermined. This CDR3 has 15 amino acids. CDR1 is SGHRS and CDR2 is YFSETQ in the germline V gene. Trimming shortened V by 4 bases and J by 4 bases, and 17 bases separated the two germline ends. CDR3 DNA sequence: TGCGCCAGCAGCCCCGGTGAAGCTCCCTCAGAGACCCAGTACTTC. It encodes CASSPGEAPSETQYF.

V gene TRBV12-3 or TRBV12-4 combines with J gene TRBJ2-7; 9 bases line up with TRBD1. J lost 7 bases, V lost 6 bases, and 4 bases had no gene match. The CDR3 is made up of 12 amino acids. CDR3 DNA sequence: TGTGCCAGCAGGTCGACAGGGGGGGAGCAGTACTTC. Translating it yields CASRSTGGEQYF.

The table lists this clonotype with a few counts. V gene TRBV3-1 combines with J gene TRBJ2-1; 10 positions match TRBD2. CDR1 and CDR2 from the germline V gene are LGHDT and YNNKEL (reference sequence). The CDR3 sequence is 15 residues long. Trimming removed 1 base from V and 6 bases from J; junction bases left unmatched: 3. CDR3 coding DNA: TGTGCCAGCAGCCAAGTACTAGCGGGGACCAATGAGCAGTTCTTC. Its protein is CASSQVLAGTNEQFF.

A few counts support this clonotype. V is TRBV7-2 and J is TRBJ2-3; 8 bases agree with TRBD2. The germline gives CDR1 SGHTA, CDR2 FQGNSA. V trimming: 1 base; J trimming: 4 bases; junction bases outside the gene matches: 1. The CDR3 is made up of 14 amino acids. CDR3 sequence reads: CASSLELAADTQYF. DNA for the CDR3: TGTGCCAGCAGCTTAGAACTAGCGGCAGATACGCAGTATTTT. Looking up the rest from reference TRBV7-2 and TRBJ2-3 gives the full variable domain: GAGVSQSPSNKVTEKGKDVELRCDPISGHTALYWYRQSLGQGLEFLIYFQGNSAPDKSGLPSDRFSAERTGGSVSTLTIQRTQQEDSAVYLCASSLELAADTQYFGPGTRLTVL.

The chain carries TRBV4-3 and TRBJ1-2; tentative D call: TRBD1 (5 bases). Trimming stripped 0 bases from V and 2 bases from J, with 19 bases between. This CDR3 is 18 amino acids long. Germline CDR1 and CDR2: LGHNA and YSLEER. This CDR3 is CASSQDRAGSGVNYGYTF. The CDR3 region has the DNA TGCGCCAGCAGCCAAGATCGTGCAGGGTCGGGGGTAAACTATGGCTACACCTTC.

The sample holds a few counts of this clonotype. The J gene is TRBJ2-7, the V gene TRBV6-5; D unclear. Germline-derived CDR1 and CDR2 are MNHEY and SVGAGI. This CDR3 spans 13 amino acids. CDR3 nucleotide sequence: TGTGCCAGCAGTTACTCGGTACCGGGCCCACGGAACGTC. As protein: CASSYSVPGPRNV.

The CDR3 region is CASSLGLAEKDTQYF. CDR3 bases: TGTGCCAGCAGCTTAGGGCTAGCGGAGAAAGATACGCAGTATTTT. The chain uses TRBV7-2 and TRBJ2-3; 7 nucleotides align to TRBD2. The germline gives CDR1 SGHTA, CDR2 FQGNSA. Trimming removed 1 base from V and 5 bases from J; junction bases left unmatched: 6. This CDR3 is built from 15 residues.

This chain uses TRBV12-3 or TRBV12-4 with TRBJ1-3; unclear D gene. CDR3 size: 14 residues. V was clipped by 3 bases and J by 6 bases, with 12 bases between them. DNA for the CDR3: TGTGCCAGCAGTTTGGCGGAGAACGTAAACACCATATATTTT. As protein: CASSLAENVNTIYF.

The gene calls are TRBV27 and TRBJ2-3; D gene uncertain. The germline V and J ends were trimmed by 3 bases and 1 base, with 14 bases remaining between them. The CDR3 spans 16 residues. CDR1 is MNHEY, CDR2 SMNVEV, per germline (reference sequence). This CDR3 is CASSLSPFPGTDTQYF. CDR3 nucleotide sequence: TGTGCCAGCAGTTTGTCACCGTTCCCCGGCACAGATACGCAGTATTTT.

This clonotype was seen more than once but under ten times. J is TRBJ1-3 and V is TRBV6-6, with TRBD1 matching 9 bases. Germline CDR1 is MNHNY and CDR2 is SVGAGI (reference sequence). Trimming cost V 6 bases and J 1 base; bases outside gene matches: 10. This CDR3 contains 17 residues. CDR3 DNA sequence: TGTGCCAGCAGAATGCCCGGACAGGGGAGGTCTGGAAACACCATATATTTT. Protein: CASRMPGQGRSGNTIYF.

This clonotype has a handful of counts. This chain uses TRBV20-1 with TRBJ2-3, with unresolved D. This CDR3 has 10 residues. V lost 7 bases, J lost 6 bases, and 8 bases lay in between. The germline V gene encodes CDR1 DFQATT and CDR2 SNEGSKA (reference sequence). The CDR3 sequence is CSVLRDTQYF. The CDR3 DNA is TGCAGTGTTTTACGGGATACGCAGTATTTT.

The chain couples TRBV6-2 or TRBV6-3 to TRBJ2-5, with 9 bases fitting TRBD2. Trimming took 5 bases from V and 4 from J; bases not matched to a gene: 5. The CDR3 spans 14 residues. Germline CDR1 MNHEY, CDR2 SVGEGT. CDR3 sequence: CASSNGLATETQYF. The CDR3 nucleotides are TGTGCCAGCAGTAACGGACTAGCGACAGAGACCCAGTACTTC.

This clonotype was observed a few times. The chain employs TRBV10-3 and TRBJ2-6; the D is unclear. V lost 4 bases and J 0 bases, leaving 10 bases between the germline ends. CDR3 length: 16 amino acids. In germline, CDR1 is ENHRY, CDR2 SYGVKD. The CDR3 nucleotides are TGTGCCATCAGTGGGGAAGGAATCTCTGGGGCCAACGTCCTGACTTTC. Protein: CAISGEGISGANVLTF.

V gene TRBV10-3 combines with J gene TRBJ1-6; no definite D call. Germline CDR1 is ENHRY and CDR2 is SYGVKD. The V end lost 3 bases, the J end lost 10 bases, and 16 bases lay between the germline ends. This CDR3 has 15 amino acids. The CDR3 nucleotides are TGTGCCATCAGTGATCGTGAGTTTTCAGGATCACCCCTCCACTTT. Its protein product is CAISDREFSGSPLHF.

The chain combines TRBV15 with TRBJ2-3, with TRBD2 identical over 10 bases. This CDR3 region has 18 residues. Per germline, CDR1 LNHNV and CDR2 YYDKDF (reference sequence). The V gene end was trimmed by 0 bases and the J gene end by 2 bases; junction bases not matched to a gene: 8. The CDR3 region is CATSRDLFSGGFTDTQYF. The DNA for the CDR3 is TGTGCCACCAGCAGAGATCTCTTTAGCGGGGGGTTCACAGATACGCAGTATTTT.

V usage is TRBV5-1 and J usage is TRBJ2-1; TRBD1 matches at 9 bases. Germline CDR1 reads SGHRS; CDR2 reads YFSETQ. V dropped 4 bases and J dropped 10; count of bases not matched to a gene: 12. The CDR3 loop spans 15 amino acids. The CDR3 protein is CASSGGPDRGEEQFF. The CDR3 DNA reads TGCGCCAGCAGCGGCGGCCCTGACAGGGGGGAGGAGCAGTTCTTC.

This clonotype appeared a few times. The rearrangement joins TRBV5-1 to TRBJ1-1; D ambiguous. V was trimmed by 4 bases and J by 1 base, leaving 11 bases between them. Germline loops: CDR1 SGHRS, CDR2 YFSETQ. The CDR3 runs to 14 residues. The CDR3 coding sequence is TGCGCCAGCAGCCTAACCAGTCAGAACACTGAAGCTTTCTTT. The encoded protein is CASSLTSQNTEAFF.

This clonotype came up many times. The chain uses TRBV27 and TRBJ1-1; 7 positions agree with TRBD1. From germline, CDR1 is MNHEY and CDR2 SMNVEV (reference sequence). J gave up 0 bases and V 10 bases, and 14 bases lay outside the gene matches. The CDR3 totals 16 residues. The DNA for the CDR3 is TGTGCCACCTCTGCCCGGAAGGGGGCCATGAACACTGAAGCTTTCTTT. Protein: CATSARKGAMNTEAFF.

The chain is built from TRBV7-8 and TRBJ1-1; no clear D gene. The CDR3 is made up of 15 amino acids. Germline V gives CDR1 SGHVS, CDR2 FQNEAQ. V lost 2 bases to trimming and J lost 1 base, with 11 bases between them. The CDR3 bases are TGTGCCAGCAGCTTACCTCCGACCCCGAACACTGAAGCTTTCTTT. Its translation is CASSLPPTPNTEAFF.

This chain joins TRBV19 and TRBJ1-4, with 7 nucleotides matching TRBD1. The germline V gene has CDR1 LNHDA and CDR2 SQIVND (reference sequence). The J segment lost 3 bases and the V segment lost 7 bases, leaving 8 bases of the junction unmatched. This CDR3 contains 15 residues. CDR3 loop: CASTLMGQPNEKLFF. The CDR3 DNA sequence: TGTGCCAGTACCCTTATGGGACAGCCTAATGAAAAACTGTTTTTT.

This clonotype was seen a handful of times. The V gene is TRBV20-1, the J gene TRBJ1-1; D may be TRBD1 (5 bases). This CDR3 comprises 13 residues. Germline loops: CDR1 DFQATT, CDR2 SNEGSKA (reference sequence). Trimming stripped 0 bases from V and 11 bases from J, with 16 bases between. In DNA, the CDR3 is TGCAGTGCTAGAGATAGGGGCGAGGGCAAGGCTTTCTTT. Residues: CSARDRGEGKAFF.

Here the CDR3 DNA reads TGTGCCAGCACCGGGGATGCGGCAGATACGCAGTATTTT. Encoded protein: CASTGDAADTQYF. J is TRBJ2-3 and V is TRBV6-2 or TRBV6-3, with TRBD2 as a possible D gene (5 bases). Germline lookup yields CDR1 MNHEY and CDR2 SVGEGT. This CDR3 is built from 13 residues. The V and J ends lost 7 bases and 4 bases respectively, with 12 bases between them.

The rearrangement links TRBV2 to TRBJ1-2; D ambiguous. Germline assignment: CDR1 SNHLY and CDR2 FYNNEI. This CDR3 spans 12 amino acids. Trimming stripped 2 bases from V and 10 bases from J, with 11 bases between. The CDR3 spells CASSEWPRTYTF. DNA for the CDR3: TGTGCCAGCAGTGAATGGCCGAGAACCTACACCTTC.

The V and J genes are TRBV29-1 and TRBJ1-2; possibly TRBD1 for D (5 bases). The length of the CDR3 is 14 residues. The germline V and J ends were trimmed by 2 bases and 4 bases, with 14 bases remaining between them. The germline CDR1 and CDR2 sequences are SQVTM and ANQGSEA. The CDR3 nucleotides read TGCAGCGTTGAACCGCAACGGGGCATCTATGGCTACACCTTC. Translated: CSVEPQRGIYGYTF.

The V gene is TRBV7-2, the J gene TRBJ2-2, with unresolved D. The CDR3 length is 14 residues. V shed 5 bases and J shed 4 bases, with 11 bases lying between them. The germline gives CDR1 SGHTA, CDR2 FQGNSA. CDR3 region: CASSLRYSTGELFF. The CDR3 DNA reads as TGTGCCAGCAGCCTAAGATATTCCACCGGGGAGCTGTTTTTT.

This clonotype was seen ten or more times. V usage is TRBV5-1 and J usage is TRBJ2-7; tentative D call: TRBD2 (5 bases). Looked up from germline, CDR1 is SGHRS and CDR2 is YFSETQ. The CDR3 has 14 residues. Trimming took 0 bases from V and 3 from J, leaving 10 bases between them. The CDR3 region has the DNA TGCGCCAGCAGCTTGGTGGGCGACTACTACGAGCAGTACTTC. Translating gives CASSLVGDYYEQYF.

This clonotype has more than one count but fewer than ten. The chain is built from TRBV7-3 and TRBJ1-5, with D uncertain. Germline V gives CDR1 SGHTA, CDR2 FQGTGA. Trimming removed 3 bases at V and 4 bases at J, with 7 bases between. This CDR3 has 13 residues. The CDR3 DNA sequence: TGTGCCAGCAGCTTTGGGCCAAATCAGCCCCAGCATTTT. It encodes CASSFGPNQPQHF. The full variable domain, completed using reference TRBV7-3 and TRBJ1-5, is GAGVSQTPSNKVTEKGKYVELRCDPISGHTALYWYRQSLGQGPEFLIYFQGTGAADDSGLPNDRFFAVRPEGSVSTLKIQRTERGDSAVYLCASSFGPNQPQHFGDGTRLSIL.

There are many counts of this clonotype. The V and J genes are TRBV3-1 and TRBJ1-2; D remains ambiguous. Trimming left V 0 bases short and J 8 bases short, with 4 bases between. The CDR3 consists of 11 residues. Germline-derived CDR1 and CDR2 are LGHDT and YNNKEL (reference sequence). In DNA form, the CDR3 reads TGTGCCAGCAGCCAAGATTCGGGCTACACCTTC. Amino acids: CASSQDSGYTF.